The 5 T cell receptor beta chains listed next were all sequenced from one sample in a study of CD8+CD57+ T cells in acquired aplastic anemia. TCR beta VDJ and CDR3 were profiled, and genomic DNA was the template. TCRdb processed the reads anew with MiXCR; each CDR3 protein has one entry. The data show some 170,000 distinct CDR3 sequences, approximately 40% seen once. Sequencing used sorted CD4+, CD8+, or CD8+CD57+ T cells (not recorded which) from PBMCs. Receptor source: a human donor in good health.

The gene calls are TRBV24-1 and TRBJ1-2, with no clear D. V lost 4 bases and J 4 bases, leaving 3 bases between the germline ends. Germline CDR1 and CDR2: KGHDR and SFDVKD. The length of the CDR3 is 11 residues. The CDR3 reads CATSDPYGYTF. Written as DNA, the CDR3 is TGTGCCACCAGTGACCCCTATGGCTACACCTTC.

The rearrangement joins TRBV20-1 to TRBJ1-2, with D unclear. From germline, CDR1 is DFQATT and CDR2 SNEGSKA (reference sequence). CDR3 size: 14 residues. V shed 1 base and J shed 2 bases, with 11 bases lying between them. CDR3 residues: CSARGPSGNYGYTF. The CDR3 DNA sequence: TGCAGTGCTAGAGGACCGTCTGGGAACTATGGCTACACCTTC.

This clonotype was recorded at least ten times. The chain links TRBV6-1 to TRBJ1-2; D is unclear. Germline V lookup: CDR1 MNHNS, CDR2 SASEGT. Trimming pared 5 bases from V and 8 bases from J, leaving 15 bases between. This CDR3 contains 13 residues. Here the CDR3 reads CASSTTSLVGYTF. The CDR3 nucleotides read TGTGCCAGCAGTACGACATCCTTAGTGGGCTACACCTTC.

Many counts were recorded for this clonotype. This chain joins TRBV6-1 and TRBJ1-2; D might be TRBD1 (6 bases). CDR1 is MNHNS and CDR2 is SASEGT in the germline V gene. V lost 3 bases and J 7 bases, leaving 12 bases between the germline ends. The CDR3 covers 13 residues. DNA of the CDR3: TGTGCCAGCAGTGACTACAGGGTGTCTGGCTACACCTTC. Its protein product is CASSDYRVSGYTF.

This clonotype came up many times. CDR3 protein: CASSISQTYTQYF. As DNA, the CDR3 is TGTGCCAGCAGTATCTCCCAGACTTATACGCAGTATTTT. The chain recombines TRBV12-3 or TRBV12-4 with TRBJ2-3; no firm D call. Trimming took 5 bases from V and 7 from J, leaving 13 bases between them. This CDR3 comprises 13 residues.